Sequencing of this T cell receptor (beta chain) was carried out in a study of CD8+CD57+ T cells in acquired aplastic anemia. The study's findings and limits: Found in both controls and patients were around 29 CD8+ CDR3 sequences.

To note about this clonotype: Antigen specificity is unknown.

The authors sequenced patients whose flow cytometry had shown CD8+CD57+ cell expansion. Germline-derived CDR1 and CDR2 are MNHEY and SVGEGT. V dropped 4 bases and J dropped 3; count of bases not matched to a gene: 4. This CDR3 is 14 amino acids long. The study profiled TCR beta VDJ and CDR3 using genomic DNA as template. TCRdb processed the reads anew with MiXCR; each CDR3 protein has one entry. The sample holds about 180,000 distinct CDR3 sequences, 45% to 60% seen once. Sequencing used sorted CD4+, CD8+, or CD8+CD57+ T cells (not recorded which) from PBMCs. The clonotype originates from a human donor with aplastic anemia. The genes are TRBV6-2 or TRBV6-3 and TRBJ2-7, with TRBD1 matching over 9 bases. The CDR3 sequence: CASSSTGGNYEQYF. The CDR3 DNA is TGTGCCAGCAGTTCGACAGGGGGGAACTACGAGCAGTACTTC.